This T cell receptor (beta chain) was captured by sequencing in a study of shared T cell receptors in the human thymus. The protocol was immunoSEQ multiplex PCR, while the TCRdb copy is restricted to in-frame clones and leaves out a portion. The repertoire holds approximately 660,000 clones, with 88% as singletons. Trimming pared 5 bases from V and 4 bases from J, leaving 11 bases between. This CDR3 has 13 amino acids. Germline CDR1 reads SGHTA; CDR2 reads FQGNSA. These data were likewise used in another study, on human thymus T cells. As reported in that work: From resections taken during corrective heart surgery, the thymus tissue was obtained. In thymic and blood repertoires alike, V and J usage looked biased.

The specimen was thymocytes. This TCR derives from a boy less than two years old with a congenital heart defect. The chain employs TRBV7-2 and TRBJ2-5; the D gene is possibly TRBD2 (6 bases). CDR3 residues: CASSPGLRETQYF. CDR3 in DNA: TGTGCCAGCAGCCCGGGACTGAGAGAGACCCAGTACTTC.